The present T cell receptor (beta chain) was sequenced within a study of T cell repertoires in cytomegalovirus infection (dated by TCRdb to between 2017 and 2020). About the full investigation: Donor HLA type was relevant to the analysis, because carriage of CMV infection together with the matching HLA type was indicated by public TCR beta signatures. The study at large found these results: The ex vivo response was dominated by HLA-C-restricted CMV-specific TCR beta clonotypes, which also provided the single most frequent clonotype in two of eight donors. In both this cohort and an independent cohort of a few hundred donors, the cumulative frequency of public TCR beta family members distinguished carriers of CMV infection plus the relevant HLA type.

Via the germline V gene, CDR1 is SGDLS and CDR2 YYNGEE. The CDR3 has 16 amino acids, counting the end cysteine and phenylalanine. CDR3 DNA only is kept here, 48 bases in frame from base 1. Deletion took 4 bases off V and 7 bases off J, with a span of 21 bases between the germline ends. The run used an Illumina HiSeq 1500. Through fastp at Q25 and MiXCR, TCRdb rebuilt clones from the public reads, retaining in-frame beta chains. Each entry is one CDR3 protein sequence, shown with its most common DNA and genes. The sample table holds approximately 240,000 distinct CDR3 sequences, of which roughly an eighth were seen once. Of the sample, under 2% falls within the top ten clones. Concerning this clonotype itself: Its antigen is currently not known. It has no much larger one-base neighbor in the sample; base qualities were not kept.

Material: PBMCs. Rearrangement joined TRBV9 to TRBJ2-1, and TRBD2 may be the D gene, going by 6 matching bases. This TCR came from a human donor in good health (CMV status not recorded). Some clones in this sample may be carry-over from other donors' samples. CDR3 reads: CASSPSGGLGGNEQFF. The nucleotide sequence reads TGTGCCAGCAGCCCCAGCGGAGGGCTAGGTGGAAATGAGCAGTTCTTC. This CDR3, with the reference TRBV9 and TRBJ2-1 proteins standing in past its ends, gives the full variable domain DSGVTQTPKHLITATGQRVTLRCSPRSGDLSVYWYQQSLDQGLQFLIQYYNGEERAKGNILERFSAQQFPDLHSELNLSSLELGDSALYFCASSPSGGLGGNEQFFGPGTRLTVL.